This T cell receptor (beta chain) was obtained from a study of blood T cell repertoires in COVID-19. For the study at large: The United States, Italy and Spain provided the acute and convalescent COVID-19 samples. PBMCs, B-cell-depleted T cells, or T cells were the source of the cDNA or gDNA that made up the material.

How the authors handled the data: Researchers report that nucleated cell counts were estimated from reference gene primer amplification. This table comes from immunoSEQ multiplex PCR, and its TCRdb copy is limited to in-frame clones, with some not included. For V, J and clone size, that table is used; D and trimming come from the DNA. The sample shows 110,000 to 150,000 clones, around three quarters of them seen only once. The V end lost 2 bases, the J end lost 7 bases, and 14 bases lay between the germline ends. The CDR3 runs to 14 residues. Germline lookup yields CDR1 MDHEN and CDR2 SYDVKM. The origin of this receptor is a man between 60 and 75 years old with acute or convalescent COVID-19. Sequenced material: peripheral blood. The chain links TRBV28 to TRBJ1-2; possible D gene TRBD1, 5 bases. In nucleotides, the CDR3 is TGTGCCAGCAGTTTAAGACAGCCTTTGGGTGGCTACACCTTC. Translated: CASSLRQPLGGYTF.